This TCR beta chain was sequenced for a study of blood T cells in healthy people across ages. Notes on the study in general: Older age went with lower TCR beta diversity per million T cells, in a roughly linear way.

Total RNA was extracted at no less than 5 micrograms per sample. With a J-beta primer mix and a sample-barcoded 5' primer, a second PCR ran about 7 to 12 cycles. Individual samples furnished no less than 2.5 million CDR3-containing paired-end reads apiece. TCRdb processed the 5' RACE reads anew with MiXCR; each CDR3 protein has one entry. The sample gives about 1.5 million distinct CDR3 sequences, 40% to 45% of which show up once; over 3.5% is in the top ten. On this clonotype itself: Antigen specificity is unknown. Relative to the germline gene, one junction end is altered; a read error may explain this.

Input material: blood. The clonotype originates from a woman younger than 30 in good health.

The CDR3 DNA follows: TGTGCCAGCAGTCTTAACAGCTTTCAGCCCCGGCATTTT. Protein: CASSLNSFQPRHF. This chain uses TRBV6-5 with TRBJ1-5; no definite D call. The CDR3 is made up of 13 amino acids. The germline gives CDR1 MNHEY, CDR2 SVGAGI.